One T cell receptor (beta chain) is described in this entry. Clones were sequenced by immunoSEQ multiplex PCR, and TCRdb holds only the in-frame ones, with some missing. The sample has fewer than 70,000 clones; around 94% are singletons. The data originate from a study of technical replicates of blood from several donors. CDR1 ENHRY and CDR2 SYGVKD come from the germline V gene. This CDR3 is 15 amino acids long. Trimming removed 2 bases from V and 5 bases from J; junction bases left unmatched: 2. The material sequenced was T cells isolated from PBMCs. This clonotype was obtained from a human donor in good health. J is TRBJ2-3 and V is TRBV10-3, with 12 positions matching TRBD2. DNA of the CDR3: TGTGCCATCAGTGAGCTAGCGGGAGGGGTAGATACGCAGTATTTT. As protein: CAISELAGGVDTQYF.